The 21 T cell receptor beta chains below come from one sample, sequenced in a study of T cells after posttransplantation cyclophosphamide. This table comes from immunoSEQ multiplex PCR, and its TCRdb copy is limited to in-frame clones, with some not included. This repertoire holds roughly 45,000 clones, and none appear only once. Sequencing was performed on PBMCs. The receptors stem from a man aged 40-49 years in good health, CMV-negative, and a related stem cell transplant donor.

This clone occurred many times. The chain joins TRBV7-2 to TRBJ2-7; 8 bases line up with TRBD1. The V and J ends lost 5 bases and 1 base, in that order; junction bases with no gene match: 4. CDR1 and CDR2 (germline): SGHTA, FQGNSA. CDR3 length: 14 residues. For the CDR3, the DNA is TGTGCCAGCAGCCAGACAGGGGAATCCTACGAGCAGTACTTC. Translating it yields CASSQTGESYEQYF.

This clone was recorded many times. The genes are TRBV7-9 and TRBJ1-3, with TRBD1 matching 10 bases. This CDR3 region has 17 residues. V lost 5 bases and J lost 2; bases outside the gene matches: 9. CDR1 is SEHNR and CDR2 is FQNEAQ in the germline V gene (reference sequence). CDR3 bases: TGTGCCAGCAGCACCAGCGGACAGGGGGTCCCTGGAAACACCATATATTTT. It encodes CASSTSGQGVPGNTIYF.

This clone has a count of ten or more. This chain joins TRBV9 and TRBJ2-7; the match to TRBD2 covers 9 bases. CDR3 length: 14 residues. Trimming at V came to 4 bases and at J to 6 bases, leaving 8 bases not matched to a gene. From germline, CDR1 is SGDLS and CDR2 YYNGEE. CDR3 DNA: TGTGCCAGCAGCCCCCAACTAGCGGGTAGCGAGCAGTACTTC. Amino acid sequence: CASSPQLAGSEQYF.

This clone was seen ten or more times. Here the CDR3 DNA reads TGTGCCAGCAGCTTAGCCCGGGACTTTACTGACAATGAGCAGTTCTTC. Translated: CASSLARDFTDNEQFF. This chain links TRBV7-9 with TRBJ2-1, with D maybe TRBD2 (6 bases). Deletions cut 0 bases from V and 5 bases from J, with 14 bases between. Germline V lookup: CDR1 SEHNR, CDR2 FQNEAQ (reference sequence). This CDR3 has 16 residues.

This clone occurred many times. The chain combines TRBV20-1 with TRBJ1-1; unclear D gene. This CDR3 has 11 amino acids. Germline loops: CDR1 DFQATT, CDR2 SNEGSKA (reference sequence). The V end lost 0 bases, the J end lost 7 bases, and 6 bases lay between the germline ends. CDR3 coding DNA: TGCAGTGCTAGAGATCAGATTGAAGCTTTCTTT. Its translation: CSARDQIEAFF.

In this sample, this clone turned up many times. The chain uses TRBV9 and TRBJ2-7; 9 nucleotides match TRBD1. J was trimmed by 4 bases and V by 0 bases; bases with no gene match: 5. There are 15 residues in the CDR3. From germline, CDR1 is SGDLS and CDR2 YYNGEE. In DNA, the CDR3 is TGTGCCAGCAGCGTAGGACTTGGACAGGGGTACGAGCAGTACTTC. Protein product: CASSVGLGQGYEQYF.

This clone was recorded at least ten times. The chain links TRBV2 to TRBJ2-5, with D maybe TRBD1 (6 bases). The CDR3 loop spans 12 amino acids. The ends were cut back, 9 bases at V and 5 bases at J, with 13 bases in the middle. The V gene's germline CDR1 is SNHLY and CDR2 FYNNEI. The CDR3 DNA reads as TGTGCCAGTCGAAGGACAGCGGAGACCCAGTACTTC. Its translation: CASRRTAETQYF.

This clone was seen at least ten times. The V call is TRBV28, the J call TRBJ2-3, with a weak D call TRBD2 (5 bases). With 5 bases removed from V and 3 bases from J, the gap between germline ends came to 12 bases. Germline V lookup: CDR1 MDHEN, CDR2 SYDVKM. The CDR3 loop spans 14 amino acids. The CDR3 region has the DNA TGTGCCAGCAGTCCGCGTGGCGGGACAGATACGCAGTATTTT. Protein: CASSPRGGTDTQYF.

This clone has at least ten counts. CDR3 nucleotide sequence: TGTGCCATCAGCGCATCCCGCGGCGGGGTAAACACCGGGGAGCTGTTTTTT. Protein: CAISASRGGVNTGELFF. The chain couples TRBV10-3 to TRBJ2-2; D possibly corresponds to TRBD2 (6 bases). V lost 6 bases to trimming and J lost 2 bases, with 19 bases between them. In germline, CDR1 is ENHRY, CDR2 SYGVKD. The CDR3 loop spans 17 amino acids.

This clone was seen ten or more times. The genes are TRBV4-1 and TRBJ1-1; tentatively, D is TRBD1 (6 bases). From germline, CDR1 is MGHRA and CDR2 YSYEKL. The V end was cut by 4 bases, the J end by 6 bases, with 12 bases between. The CDR3 sequence is 13 residues long. The CDR3 loop reads CASSPQGSAEAFF. CDR3 nucleotides: TGCGCCAGCAGCCCACAGGGTAGCGCTGAAGCTTTCTTT.

This clone was observed many times. V gene TRBV28 combines with J gene TRBJ2-7, with 7 bases matching TRBD1. V lost 5 bases, J lost 6 bases, and 10 bases stayed unmatched. CDR3 length: 14 amino acids. Germline CDR1 reads MDHEN; CDR2 reads SYDVKM. This CDR3 is CASSPHRQGAEQYF. CDR3 sequence (DNA): TGTGCCAGCAGTCCGCACCGACAGGGAGCCGAGCAGTACTTC.

This clone was recorded at least ten times. The V and J genes are TRBV14 and TRBJ2-7; 8 positions match TRBD2. V trimming: 3 bases; J trimming: 7 bases; junction bases outside the gene matches: 11. Germline loops: CDR1 SGHDN, CDR2 FVKESK. There are 15 residues in the CDR3. CDR3 nucleotide sequence: TGTGCCAGCAGCCAGCCCCCAACTAGCGGAGGTGAGCAGTACTTC. This codes for CASSQPPTSGGEQYF.

This clone was found many times. The chain couples TRBV19 to TRBJ2-2, with TRBD2 identical over 9 bases. Germline CDR1 and CDR2: LNHDA and SQIVND (reference sequence). CDR3 size: 16 residues. V gave up 3 bases and J gave up 5 bases; unmatched junction bases: 7. This CDR3 is CASSILSGSETGELFF. CDR3 DNA: TGTGCCAGTAGTATTCTTAGCGGGAGTGAGACCGGGGAGCTGTTTTTT.

This clone was picked up many times. The chain has TRBV9 and TRBJ2-3; tentative D call: TRBD2 (5 bases). The CDR3 runs to 14 residues. The germline gives CDR1 SGDLS, CDR2 YYNGEE. With 1 base removed from V and 1 base from J, the gap between germline ends came to 7 bases. The chain's CDR3 is CASSVFSGTDTQYF. DNA of the CDR3: TGTGCCAGCAGCGTATTTAGCGGCACAGATACGCAGTATTTT.

Ten or more counts support this clone. V usage is TRBV5-1 and J usage is TRBJ1-5; 8 bases are shared with TRBD1. Germline CDR1 SGHRS, CDR2 YFSETQ. The CDR3 spans 15 residues. V dropped 0 bases and J dropped 6; count of bases not matched to a gene: 5. The CDR3 DNA reads as TGCGCCAGCAGCTTGGAGGGACAGGATGGTCAGCCCCAGCATTTT. Amino acid sequence: CASSLEGQDGQPQHF.

This clone was counted many times. The J gene is TRBJ2-5, the V gene TRBV2; 13 positions agree with TRBD2. The CDR3 has 15 amino acids. From germline, CDR1 is SNHLY and CDR2 FYNNEI. V lost 5 bases and J lost 4; bases outside the gene matches: 4. CDR3 protein: CASSRTSGSGETQYF. For the CDR3, the DNA is TGTGCCAGCAGTCGGACTAGCGGGAGTGGAGAGACCCAGTACTTC.

This clone was recorded many times. This rearrangement joins TRBV5-1 to TRBJ2-1; TRBD2 matches 11 bases. Germline values: CDR1 SGHRS, CDR2 YFSETQ. V was clipped by 1 base and J by 0 bases; unmatched bases: 0. There are 16 residues in the CDR3. CDR3 in amino acids: CASSLTSGSSYNEQFF. CDR3 DNA sequence: TGCGCCAGCAGCTTGACTAGCGGGAGCTCCTACAATGAGCAGTTCTTC.

This clone has ten or more counts. As DNA, the CDR3 is TGTGCCACCAGCAGAGACATCAGGTCGACAGATACGCAGTATTTT. This gives the protein CATSRDIRSTDTQYF. The V gene is TRBV15, the J gene TRBJ2-3; D unresolved. The germline gives CDR1 LNHNV, CDR2 YYDKDF (reference sequence). The CDR3 covers 15 residues. V dropped 0 bases and J dropped 3 bases, with 10 bases sitting between them.

This clone was recorded many times. This chain links TRBV15 with TRBJ2-2; unclear D gene. The CDR3 is 15 amino acids. The V end lost 1 base, the J end lost 6 bases, and 12 bases lay between the germline ends. Germline CDR1 and CDR2: LNHNV and YYDKDF (reference sequence). Here the CDR3 reads CATSRVSYNAGELFF. The DNA of the CDR3 is TGTGCCACCAGCAGAGTTTCCTATAACGCCGGGGAGCTGTTTTTT. Full variable domain (outside the CDR3, taken from reference TRBV15 and TRBJ2-2): DAMVIQNPRYQVTQFGKPVTLSCSQTLNHNVMYWYQQKSSQAPKLLFHYYDKDFNNEADTPDNFQSRRPNTSFCFLDIRSPGLGDTAMYLCATSRVSYNAGELFFGEGSRLTVL.

At least ten counts were recorded for this clone. The chain has TRBV30 and TRBJ1-2; D perhaps matches TRBD1 (5 bases). Trimming took off 0 bases at V and 3 bases at J, with 8 bases between the two ends. This CDR3 has 13 amino acids. Per the germline V gene, CDR1 is GTSNPN and CDR2 is SVGIG (reference sequence). This CDR3 reads CAWSVQGYYGYTF. The CDR3 nucleotides read TGTGCCTGGAGTGTTCAGGGTTACTATGGCTACACCTTC. The variable domain in full, completed from reference TRBV30 and TRBJ1-2, reads SQTIHQWPATLVQPVGSPLSLECTVEGTSNPNLYWYRQAAGRGLQLLFYSVGIGQISSEVPQNLSASRPQDRQFILSSKKLLLSDSGFYLCAWSVQGYYGYTFGSGTRLTVV.

This clone was seen repeatedly, ten times or more. The rearrangement uses TRBV6-5 and TRBJ1-2; D is possibly TRBD1 (5 bases). The CDR3 covers 12 residues. The germline V gene encodes CDR1 MNHEY and CDR2 SVGAGI. V lost 2 bases, J lost 5 bases, and 6 bases lay in between. CDR3 sequence reads: CASSYPGYGYTF. CDR3 nucleotide sequence: TGTGCCAGCAGTTACCCAGGGTATGGCTACACCTTC.